A selection of T cell receptor beta chains follows, all from one sample in a study of OX40 agonist ivuxolimab in advanced cancers. The protocol was immunoSEQ multiplex PCR, while the TCRdb copy is restricted to in-frame clones and leaves out a portion. The repertoire has about 140,000 clones, approximately 90% of them found once; the top ten carry 0.95% to 1.4%. The source was CD4+ or CD8+ T cells sorted from blood, collected in a trial of the OX40 agonist ivuxolimab. These receptors all stem from an adult with an advanced solid tumor such as melanoma, head and neck, liver or kidney cancer. The CDR3 runs from the conserved cysteine through the conserved F or W.

length	J	V	CDR3
15	NA	TRBV10-3	CAISESAGYSYEQYF
14	TRBJ2-7	TRBV6-6	CASKAGVGSYEQYF
16	TRBJ2-7	TRBV5-5	CASSLAITGPPYEQYF
15	TRBJ2-7	TRBV2	CASSTPGTGESEQYF
14	TRBJ1-2	TRBV19	CASSTQGDGRGYTF
16	TRBJ2-7	TRBV19	CASSTFSFTSSYEQYF
15	TRBJ2-1	TRBV28	CASSPRGAGVDEQFF
16	TRBJ1-1	TRBV6-6	CASSLGPPLGNTEAFF
15	TRBJ1-4	TRBV21-1	CASNSGQGINEKLFF
17	TRBJ2-6	TRBV10-3	CAISETGGRAGANVLTF
13	TRBJ2-1	TRBV19	CASSSWSYNEQFF
15	TRBJ1-5	TRBV7-8	CASSLALGGGQPQHF
16	TRBJ2-7	TRBV5-1	CASSAQGAGSSYEQYF
14	TRBJ2-7	TRBV5-6	CASSLVGITYEQYF
15	TRBJ1-2	TRBV5-4	CASSFTARSNYGYTF
14	TRBJ1-4	TRBV6-1	CATLWPGGNEKLFF
12	TRBJ2-3	TRBV28	CASSLKADTQYF
16	TRBJ1-6	TRBV7-8	CASSVYRAVDNSPLHF
17	TRBJ2-2	TRBV11-3	CASSLVGGRGNTGELFF
18	TRBJ2-7	TRBV28	CASSSGLAGGPVPYEQYF
15	TRBJ2-1	TRBV5-1	CASSLGQLSYNEQFF
15	TRBJ1-5	TRBV27	CASSPTGGRGHPQHF
14	TRBJ1-6	TRBV28	CASSWDLNNSPLHF
15	TRBJ1-1	TRBV5-4	CASSTSGGRRTEAFF
12	TRBJ2-3	TRBV7-2	CASSSFPDTQYF
17	TRBJ1-4	TRBV27	CASSYSPSFVQGEKLFF
13	TRBJ1-2	TRBV18	CASSPPGLDGYTF
12	TRBJ2-5	TRBV7-2	CASSKMGETQYF
11	TRBJ2-1	TRBV6-1	CASRDYNEQFF
15	TRBJ2-5	TRBV5-1	CASSLGQGFQETQYF
15	TRBJ1-2	TRBV9	CASSVEPGTGHGYTF
14	TRBJ2-1	TRBV2	CASSETVSYNEQFF
15	TRBJ2-3	TRBV18	CASSPTGWSTDTQYF
10	TRBJ2-1	TRBV20-1	CSSGRLEQFF
14	TRBJ2-5	TRBV6-5	CASRLAEYQETQYF
16	TRBJ2-2	TRBV5-1	CASSLFETGNTGELFF
17	TRBJ2-7	TRBV5-1	CASSVARSAGSSYEQYF
17	TRBJ1-5	TRBV28	CASTTSGRGAGNQPQHF
12	TRBJ2-4	TRBV27	CASSLPPGIQYF
13	TRBJ2-5	TRBV6-1	CASSTAGGETQYF
16	TRBJ2-3	TRBV7-9	CASSTGGSHITDTQYF
14	TRBJ1-6	TRBV28	CASSYQGFDSPLHF
16	TRBJ2-5	TRBV5-1	CASSFHSGGFTETQYF
13	TRBJ1-1	TRBV18	CASSPGGNTEAFF
15	TRBJ1-5	TRBV18	CASSPATGAWDPQHF
16	TRBJ2-7	TRBV28	CASSLGGTLAPYEQYF
12	TRBJ2-5	TRBV5-1	CASGSGQETQYF
15	TRBJ2-1	TRBV2	CASSRDSPGTNEQFF
14	TRBJ1-4	TRBV19	CASSFTRMNEKLFF
16	TRBJ1-1	TRBV10-3	CAISERGVGKQTEAFF
17	TRBJ1-5	TRBV7-2	CASSLAWPPVGNQPQHF